A selection of T cell receptor beta chains follows, all from one sample in a study of shared clonotypes between healthy human individuals. Here immunoSEQ multiplex PCR was the method, and the copy in TCRdb shows in-frame clones only, minus some. The repertoire holds roughly 530,000 clones, with 95% to 97% as singletons. The sample taken for sequencing was naive CD4+ T cells sorted from blood. The receptors come from a woman in her 30s in good health. CDR3s include the opening cysteine and the closing phenylalanine or tryptophan. Each record gives: CDR3 DNA, CDR3 protein, V gene, CDR3 length, D gene, clone size, J gene. The D gene is left open where the match is weak. Rows may omit the clone size; those that give it use once, few, many or a size class.

TGTGCCAGCAGCTTAGAGTCCCCCACAGATACGCAGTATTTT	CASSLESPTDTQYF	TRBV28	14	-	-	TRBJ2-3
TGTGCCAGCAGCTTATTAGGGACTAGCGGGAGGCACTACAATGAGCAGTTCTTC	CASSLLGTSGRHYNEQFF	TRBV7-6	18	TRBD2	-	TRBJ2-1
TGCGCCAGCAGCTTGAACTATTACAATGAGCAGTTCTTC	CASSLNYYNEQFF	TRBV5-1	13	-	-	TRBJ2-1
TGTGCCAGCAGCAATAAGGGGACTGGCTACGAGCAGTACTTC	CASSNKGTGYEQYF	TRBV2	14	-	-	TRBJ2-7
TGTGCCAGCAACTTGGGGACAGGGGTAACTGAAGCTTTCTTT	CASNLGTGVTEAFF	TRBV11-3	14	TRBD1	-	TRBJ1-1
TGTGCCAGCAGCTCACACTACGAGCAGTACTTC	CASSSHYEQYF	TRBV7-9	11	-	-	TRBJ2-7
TGTGCCAGCAGCTTCGGACTAGCGGGAGTGCTGGACACCGGGGAGCTGTTTTTT	CASSFGLAGVLDTGELFF	TRBV7-2	18	TRBD2	-	TRBJ2-2
TGTGCCAGCAGACCCCAAGCAGGCGAGCAGTACTTC	CASRPQAGEQYF	TRBV6-5	12	-	-	TRBJ2-7
TGTGCCAGTAGTCGAGCGGGCGGGGAGACCCAGTACTTC	CASSRAGGETQYF	TRBV19	13	-	-	TRBJ2-5
TGTGCCAGCAGTAGGAATTCAGAGACCCAGTACTTC	CASSRNSETQYF	TRBV6-6	12	-	-	TRBJ2-5
TGTGCCAGCAGTGAAACTTACGAGCAGTACTTC	CASSETYEQYF	TRBV2	11	-	-	TRBJ2-7
TGCGCCAGCAGTCGGGACAACTCTGGGGCCAACGTCCTGACTTTC	CASSRDNSGANVLTF	TRBV10-1	15	-	-	TRBJ2-6
TGTGCCAGCAGTTATAGCGGGAGGGCTCAAGAGACCCAGTACTTC	CASSYSGRAQETQYF	TRBV6-5	15	TRBD2	-	TRBJ2-5
TGTGCCAGCTCACCCATGACAGGGCCTAAAGAGACCCAGTACTTC	CASSPMTGPKETQYF	TRBV18	15	TRBD1	once	TRBJ2-5
TGTGCCAGCAGCCCCCATCCGGGGAACTACGAGCAGTACTTC	CASSPHPGNYEQYF	TRBV9	14	-	-	TRBJ2-7
TGCGCCAGCAGCCCCCAGACAGGGGGCGAAGAGACCCAGTACTTC	CASSPQTGGEETQYF	TRBV5-1	15	TRBD1	-	TRBJ2-5
TGCGCCAGCAGCCAAGATTCTCAGATAAGGGCCGGTGAAAAACTGTTTTTT	CASSQDSQIRAGEKLFF	TRBV4-1	17	-	-	TRBJ1-4
TGTGCCAGCATGACGGGGCCCCACACTGAAGCTTTCTTT	CASMTGPHTEAFF	TRBV6-6	13	-	-	TRBJ1-1
TGTGCCAGCAGTTACTTATCGGGAAAAAGGAGAGAGACCCAGTACTTC	CASSYLSGKRRETQYF	TRBV6-5	16	-	-	TRBJ2-5
TGTGCCAGCAGCTTTATCGCGGAGTATGGCTACACCTTC	CASSFIAEYGYTF	TRBV7-9	13	-	-	TRBJ1-2
TGTGCCAGCAGTTTATACTCAGGGAACACTGAAGCTTTCTTT	CASSLYSGNTEAFF	TRBV28	14	-	-	TRBJ1-1
TGTGCCAGCAGTCCACAGCGGGACACAGATACGCAGTATTTT	CASSPQRDTDTQYF	TRBV6-5	14	TRBD2	-	TRBJ2-3
TGTGCCAGTAGTATAGTTTTAGGGAGATGGGTAAATGAGCAGTTCTTC	CASSIVLGRWVNEQFF	TRBV19	16	-	-	TRBJ2-1
TGTGCCATAAAAGGGACAGGGGATGCGACCGGGGAGCTGTTTTTT	CAIKGTGDATGELFF	TRBV6-1	15	TRBD1	-	TRBJ2-2
TGCGCCAGCAGCCAAACCTACCGGGAGAGCGTGTATTTACCCCGCTACGAGCAGTACTTC	CASSQTYRESVYLPRYEQYF	TRBV4-1	20	-	-	TRBJ2-7
TGTGCCAGCAGTTACAGAGGGACAGGGGGCAGGAATGAGCAGTTCTTC	CASSYRGTGGRNEQFF	TRBV6-5	16	TRBD1	-	TRBJ2-1
TGTGCCAGCAGCACCTATAGCGGGAGGGCCGTGGGGAATGAGCAGTTCTTC	CASSTYSGRAVGNEQFF	TRBV5-4	17	TRBD2	-	TRBJ2-1
TGTGCCAGTAGAAAGGGACTAGCGGTCTTGGAGCAGTTCTTC	CASRKGLAVLEQFF	TRBV19	14	TRBD2	-	TRBJ2-1
TGTGCCAGCAGCTTAGCATCTGCGGGGCAGCCCCAGCATTTT	CASSLASAGQPQHF	TRBV7-9	14	-	-	TRBJ1-5
TGTGCCAGCAGCTTTGGACCTAACTACAATGAGCAGTTCTTC	CASSFGPNYNEQFF	TRBV7-9	14	-	-	TRBJ2-1
TGTGCCAGCTCACCGGTCAACATGAACACTGAAGCTTTCTTT	CASSPVNMNTEAFF	TRBV18	14	-	-	TRBJ1-1
TGTGCCAGCAGCTTGCGCGGCGTGAACACTGAAGCTTTCTTT	CASSLRGVNTEAFF	TRBV5-6	14	-	-	TRBJ1-1
TGCAGCGCTTCTCCCCGACTAGCGGGGCATCAGTTCTTC	CSASPRLAGHQFF	TRBV29-1	13	TRBD2	-	TRBJ2-1
TGTGCCAGCAGCTTAGCGGACAGGGGCGATCTGAACACTGAAGCTTTCTTT	CASSLADRGDLNTEAFF	TRBV5-4	17	TRBD1	-	TRBJ1-1
TGCAGTGCCCGGAGGGGTACGCAGTATTTT	CSARRGTQYF	TRBV20-1	10	-	-	TRBJ2-3
TGCGCCAGCAGCTTTAGGCCCGCGGATACGCAGTATTTT	CASSFRPADTQYF	TRBV5-1	13	-	-	TRBJ2-3
TGTGCCACCAGCAGAGATTGGCACAGGGGACGTGAGCAGTTCTTC	CATSRDWHRGREQFF	TRBV15	15	TRBD1	-	TRBJ2-1
TGTGCCAGCAGTATCGACGTACAGCCCCAGCATTTT	CASSIDVQPQHF	TRBV28	12	-	-	TRBJ1-5
TGTGCCAGCAGCCGGGACGGGGGCTACGAGCAGTACTTC	CASSRDGGYEQYF	TRBV19	13	-	-	TRBJ2-7
TGCGCCAGCAGAAAGACACAACTCTCCTACAATGAGCAGTTCTTC	CASRKTQLSYNEQFF	TRBV4-1	15	-	-	TRBJ2-1
TGTGCCAGCAGCTCCCTTGGGAGGCGGGACACTGAAGCTTTCTTT	CASSSLGRRDTEAFF	TRBV7-2	15	-	-	TRBJ1-1
TGTGCCAGCAGCTTAGCGCCCCCTGCACTAGCGGGAACGCAGTATTTT	CASSLAPPALAGTQYF	TRBV7-2	16	TRBD2	-	TRBJ2-3
TGTGCCAGTAATCCGACAGGGTATAATTCACCCCTCCACTTT	CASNPTGYNSPLHF	TRBV19	14	TRBD1	-	TRBJ1-6
TGTGCCAGCAGTGTTAGCGGGACAGATACGCAGTATTTT	CASSVSGTDTQYF	TRBV2	13	TRBD2	-	TRBJ2-3